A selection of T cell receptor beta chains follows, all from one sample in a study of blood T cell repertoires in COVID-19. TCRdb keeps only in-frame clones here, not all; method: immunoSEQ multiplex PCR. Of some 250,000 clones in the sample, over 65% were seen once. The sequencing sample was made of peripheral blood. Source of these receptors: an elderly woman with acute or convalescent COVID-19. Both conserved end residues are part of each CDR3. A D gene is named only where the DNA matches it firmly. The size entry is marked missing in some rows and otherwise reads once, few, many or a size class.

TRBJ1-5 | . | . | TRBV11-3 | TGTGCCAGCAGCCCCCCCCGGGGAAGCAATCAGCCCCAGCATTTT | CASSPPRGSNQPQHF
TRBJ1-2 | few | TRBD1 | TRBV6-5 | TGTGCCAGCAGTTCCCCCGGACAGGGACCGGGCTACACCTTC | CASSSPGQGPGYTF
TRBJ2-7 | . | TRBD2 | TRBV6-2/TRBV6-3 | TGTGCCAGCAGCCGACGCGGGGGGCGGTCGCTCGAGCAGTACTTC | CASSRRGGRSLEQYF
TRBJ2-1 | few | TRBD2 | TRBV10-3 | TGTGCCATCAGCATGACTAGCGGGAGGAACAATGAGCAGTTCTTC | CAISMTSGRNNEQFF
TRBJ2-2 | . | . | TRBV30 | TGTGCCTGGAGGCGGACCGGGGAGCTGTTTTTT | CAWRRTGELFF
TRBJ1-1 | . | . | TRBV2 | TGTGCCAGCAGAATCGATCGGGGGGTCACTGAAGCTTTCTTT | CASRIDRGVTEAFF
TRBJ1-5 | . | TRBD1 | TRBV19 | TGTGCCAGTAGTTTGACAGGGGGAGACCAGCCCCAGCATTTT | CASSLTGGDQPQHF
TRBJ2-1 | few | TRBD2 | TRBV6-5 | TGTGCCAGCAAGCGGTCTAGCGGGAGCAATGAGCAGTTCTTC | CASKRSSGSNEQFF
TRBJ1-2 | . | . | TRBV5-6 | TGTGCCAGCAGCCCTGGGAGCGCTAACTATGGCTACACCTTC | CASSPGSANYGYTF
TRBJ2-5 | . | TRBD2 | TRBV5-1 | TGCGCCAGCAGCCCTGCTCAGACTAGCGGACAAGAGACCCAGTACTTC | CASSPAQTSGQETQYF
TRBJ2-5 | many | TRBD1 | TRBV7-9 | TGTGCCAGCAAAGGGGGCGTCGAGACCCAGTACTTC | CASKGGVETQYF
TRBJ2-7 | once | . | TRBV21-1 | . | CASSKVGTGAYEQYF
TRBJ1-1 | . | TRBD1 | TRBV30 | TGTGCCTGGAGTGTCAGGGGGTTGGACACTGAAGCTTTCTTT | CAWSVRGLDTEAFF
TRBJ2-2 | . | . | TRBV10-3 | TGTGCCATCAGTGAACTCCCCCCTTCAACGAACACCGGGGAGCTGTTTTTT | CAISELPPSTNTGELFF
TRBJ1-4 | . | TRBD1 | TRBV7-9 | TGTGCCAGCACTTCAGGGGACAGGGCCGGGGAAAAACTGTTTTTT | CASTSGDRAGEKLFF
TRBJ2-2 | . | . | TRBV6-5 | TGTGCCAGCAGTTCGCCAGGGGTCACCGGGGAGCTGTTTTTT | CASSSPGVTGELFF
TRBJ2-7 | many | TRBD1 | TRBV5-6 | TGTGCCAGCAGCTTCCGGACAGGGGGGGGCGAGCAGTACTTC | CASSFRTGGGEQYF
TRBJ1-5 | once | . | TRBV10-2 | TGCGCCAGCAGTGAGGGGGGGACCTGGCAGCCCCAGCATTTT | CASSEGGTWQPQHF
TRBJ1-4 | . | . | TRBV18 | TGTGCCAGCTCACCATCACGAGGGTACACCACTAATGAAAAACTGTTTTTT | CASSPSRGYTTNEKLFF
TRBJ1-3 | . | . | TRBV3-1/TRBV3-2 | TGTGCCAGCAGCCAAGATGGGCCGACTGGAAACACCATATATTTT | CASSQDGPTGNTIYF
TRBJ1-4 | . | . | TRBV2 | TGTGCCAGCAGCAGAGGGATCCATAATGAAAAACTGTTTTTT | CASSRGIHNEKLFF
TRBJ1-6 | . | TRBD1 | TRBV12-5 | TGTGCTACCGGACAGGGAAATAATTCACCCCTCCACTTT | CATGQGNNSPLHF
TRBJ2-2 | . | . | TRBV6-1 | TGTGCCAGCAGGAATCTCCGGACACAGGCCGGGGAGCTGTTTTTT | CASRNLRTQAGELFF
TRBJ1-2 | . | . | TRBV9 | TGTGCCAGCAGCGTAGATGCGGGGACGGCTAACTATGGCTACACCTTC | CASSVDAGTANYGYTF
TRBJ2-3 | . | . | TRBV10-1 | TGCGCCAGCAGTCCGGGTTTGTTTCAGGATACGCAGTATTTT | CASSPGLFQDTQYF
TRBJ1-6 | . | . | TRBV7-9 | TGTGCCAGCAGCGCGCAGGGTCGCAATTCACCCCTCCACTTT | CASSAQGRNSPLHF
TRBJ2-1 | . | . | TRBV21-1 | TGTGCCAGCAGCACCGAGACCGGGAGGTCCTACAATGAGCAGTTCTTC | CASSTETGRSYNEQFF
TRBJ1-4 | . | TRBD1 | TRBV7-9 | TGTGCCAGCAGCGCCGGCACAGGGGTGACTAATGAAAAACTGTTTTTT | CASSAGTGVTNEKLFF
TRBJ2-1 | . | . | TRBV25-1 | TGTGCCAGCAGTGTAATTACCTACAATGAGCAGTTCTTC | CASSVITYNEQFF
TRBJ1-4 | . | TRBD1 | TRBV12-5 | TGTGCTAGTGGCAAGGACAGGGTTAATGAAAAACTGTTTTTT | CASGKDRVNEKLFF
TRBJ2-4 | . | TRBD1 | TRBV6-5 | TGTGCCAGCAGCCCACCGGGACAGGGGAACATTCAGTACTTC | CASSPPGQGNIQYF
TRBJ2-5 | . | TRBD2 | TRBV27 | TGTGCCAGCAGTTTAGCGCCTTTCCTAGCGGGAGCACGAGAGACCCAGTACTTC | CASSLAPFLAGARETQYF
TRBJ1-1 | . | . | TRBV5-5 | TGTGCCAGCAGGACAACAGGGAACACTGAAGCTTTCTTT | CASRTTGNTEAFF
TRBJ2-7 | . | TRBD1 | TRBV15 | TGTGCCACCAGCAGGGTTACAGGGGTCTACGAGCAGTACTTC | CATSRVTGVYEQYF
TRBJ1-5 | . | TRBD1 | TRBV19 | TGTGCCAGTAGTCCCCGGACAGGGGGCCTAGGGGGCAATCAGCCCCAGCATTTT | CASSPRTGGLGGNQPQHF
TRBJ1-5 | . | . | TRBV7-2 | TGTGCCAGCAGCCCCGGACGGACTTATAGCAATCAGCCCCAGCATTTT | CASSPGRTYSNQPQHF
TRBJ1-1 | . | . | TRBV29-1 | TGCAGCGTTGCGAGCCAAACTAACACTGAAGCTTTCTTT | CSVASQTNTEAFF
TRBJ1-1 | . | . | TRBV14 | TGTGCCAGCAGCCTCGGGTTGAACACTGAAGCTTTCTTT | CASSLGLNTEAFF
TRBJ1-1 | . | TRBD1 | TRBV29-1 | TGCAGCGTACTAGCCCGACAGGGGGTCCCTGAAGCTTTCTTT | CSVLARQGVPEAFF
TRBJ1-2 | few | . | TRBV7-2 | TGTGCCAGCAGCTACCAGCAGGGTATTAGGGGTGGCTACACCTTC | CASSYQQGIRGGYTF
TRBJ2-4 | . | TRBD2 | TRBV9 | TGTGCCAGCAGCCCAGAATGGCCGGGACTAGCGGGGGAAAACATTCAGTACTTC | CASSPEWPGLAGENIQYF
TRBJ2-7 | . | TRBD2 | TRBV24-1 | TGTGCCACCACCGGGGGGGGGTGTCCCTACGAGCAGTACTTC | CATTGGGCPYEQYF
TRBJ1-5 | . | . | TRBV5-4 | TGTGCCAGCAGCTCCCCACCCAGGTCAGATCAGCCCCAGCATTTT | CASSSPPRSDQPQHF
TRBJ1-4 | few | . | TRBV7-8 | TGTGCCAGCAGCTTAGAAAGGTGGGGAGCCTCGAATGAAAAACTGTTTTTT | CASSLERWGASNEKLFF
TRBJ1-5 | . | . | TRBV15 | TGTGCCACCAGCACGGACATCCGACAGCCCCAGCATTTT | CATSTDIRQPQHF
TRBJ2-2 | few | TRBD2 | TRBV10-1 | TGCGCCAGCAGTGAGGGACTAGCGGGAGCCGGGGAGCTGTTTTTT | CASSEGLAGAGELFF
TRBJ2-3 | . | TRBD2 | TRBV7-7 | TGTGCCAGCAGCTTAACCGGGACTAGAGGGGATACGCAGTATTTT | CASSLTGTRGDTQYF
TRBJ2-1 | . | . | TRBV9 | TGTGCCAGCAGCGTCTCTAGCGACAATGAGCAGTTCTTC | CASSVSSDNEQFF
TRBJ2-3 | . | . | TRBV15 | TGTGCCACCAGCAGACGCTCAAGGGGATCTGTCGATACGCAGTATTTT | CATSRRSRGSVDTQYF
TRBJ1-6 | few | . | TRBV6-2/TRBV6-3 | TGTGCCAGCAGTTTCGGACAGCCGCCCACCCTCCACTTT | CASSFGQPPTLHF
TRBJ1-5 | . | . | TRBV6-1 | TGTGCCAGCAGTGAGCAGGGCGGTCAGCCCCAGCATTTT | CASSEQGGQPQHF
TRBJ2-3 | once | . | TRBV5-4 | TGTGCCAGCAGCTTGGATCCTGGAGGCCCAGATACGCAGTATTTT | CASSLDPGGPDTQYF
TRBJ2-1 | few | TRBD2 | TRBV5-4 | TGTGCCAGCAGCTTGGTAGCGGGAGGGGCGGGTGAGCAGTTCTTC | CASSLVAGGAGEQFF
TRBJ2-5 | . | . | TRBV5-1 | TGCGCCAGCAGGTCCGGGACAAGGGAGACCCAGTACTTC | CASRSGTRETQYF
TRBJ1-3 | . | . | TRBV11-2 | TGTGCCAGCAGCTTAGACAGTCTCTCTGGAAACACCATATATTTT | CASSLDSLSGNTIYF
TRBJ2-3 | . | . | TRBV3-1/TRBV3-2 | TGTGCCAGCAGCCTTAGCGGATCCACAGATACGCAGTATTTT | CASSLSGSTDTQYF
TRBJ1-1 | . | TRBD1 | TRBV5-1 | TGCGCCAGCAGACCGACAGGGGGCTCGTCTGAAGCTTTCTTT | CASRPTGGSSEAFF
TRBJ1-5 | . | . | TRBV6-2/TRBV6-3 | TGTGCCAGCAGTTTACGCCCCCCGACAGTATCTACTTATAGCAATCAGCCCCAGCATTTT | CASSLRPPTVSTYSNQPQHF
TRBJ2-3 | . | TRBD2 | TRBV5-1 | TGCGCCAGCAGCTTAGCGGGATACGGCACAGATACGCAGTATTTT | CASSLAGYGTDTQYF